These 27 T cell receptor beta chains were all obtained from the same sample, sequenced in a study of blood T cells in healthy people across ages. For the second PCR, which ran for about 6 to 11 cycles, a sample-barcoded 5' primer and a J-beta primer mix were used. TCRdb used MiXCR to reprocess the 5' RACE reads, holding one entry per CDR3 protein. The sample includes roughly 570,000 distinct CDR3 sequences, 25% to 30% of them seen just once. What was sequenced was blood. The receptors were gathered from a woman aged 70-85 years in good health.

The genes are TRBV11-2 and TRBJ2-1; the D gene could be TRBD1 or TRBD2 (5 bases each). The V gene lost 1 base and the J gene lost 0 bases, with 10 bases spanning the gap. The CDR3 consists of 16 residues. CDR1 and CDR2 (germline): SGHAT, FQNNGV. The CDR3, as DNA: TGTGCCAGCAGCTTAGGGGGGTCCGGCTCCTACAATGAGCAGTTCTTC. Its protein is CASSLGGSGSYNEQFF.

This chain joins TRBV7-9 and TRBJ1-3; D may be TRBD1 (5 bases). Germline-derived CDR1 and CDR2 are SEHNR and FQNEAQ (reference sequence). The ends were cut back, 6 bases at V and 2 bases at J, with 14 bases in the middle. The CDR3 length is 15 residues. For the CDR3, the DNA is TGTGCCAGCAGTGACCGGGGGTTCCCTGGAAACACCATATATTTT. This sequence encodes CASSDRGFPGNTIYF.

The J gene is TRBJ2-1, the V gene TRBV5-1; 7 bases fit TRBD1. V was clipped by 5 bases and J by 3 bases; unmatched bases: 8. Germline values: CDR1 SGHRS, CDR2 YFSETQ. The CDR3 consists of 15 residues. CDR3 DNA sequence: TGCGCCAGCAGGCCTACAGGGGCCGACTACAATGAGCAGTTCTTC. This encodes CASRPTGADYNEQFF.

V gene TRBV11-1 combines with J gene TRBJ1-1; D is uncertain. V shed 3 bases and J shed 5 bases, with 13 bases lying between them. The CDR3 contains 14 residues. Germline CDR1 SGHAT, CDR2 FQDESV (reference sequence). The CDR3 DNA is TGTGCCAGCAGCTTTAAGACTTCGGGAACTGAAGCTTTCTTT. Its protein product is CASSFKTSGTEAFF. Full variable domain (outside the CDR3, taken from reference TRBV11-1 and TRBJ1-1): EAEVAQSPRYKITEKSQAVAFWCDPISGHATLYWYRQILGQGPELLVQFQDESVVDDSQLPKDRFSAERLKGVDSTLKIQPAELGDSAMYLCASSFKTSGTEAFFGQGTRLTVV.

There are a few counts of this clonotype. The V and J genes are TRBV29-1 and TRBJ2-1; D uncertain. This CDR3 is 14 amino acids long. CDR1 SQVTM and CDR2 ANQGSEA come from the germline V gene. The V end lost 7 bases, the J end lost 0 bases, and 13 bases lay between the germline ends. The CDR3 region is CSGMGSRSYNEQFF. CDR3 bases: TGCAGCGGAATGGGGTCCCGCTCCTACAATGAGCAGTTCTTC.

J is TRBJ1-3 and V is TRBV5-1; D is undetermined. The CDR3 length is 14 residues. CDR1 and CDR2 from the germline V gene are SGHRS and YFSETQ. V was trimmed by 2 bases and J by 0 bases, leaving 6 bases between them. CDR3 loop: CASSLSVSGNTIYF. The CDR3 region has the DNA TGCGCCAGCAGCTTAAGTGTCTCTGGAAACACCATATATTTT.

This clonotype was seen more than once but under ten times. This chain uses TRBV23-1 with TRBJ2-4, with 8 bases aligning to TRBD1. TRBV23-1 is an ORF for which the function is uncertain. Trimming cost V 4 bases and J 5 bases; bases outside gene matches: 10. This CDR3 comprises 16 residues. The chain's CDR3 is CASSRIRTQGENIQYF. In DNA, the CDR3 is TGCGCCAGCAGTCGCATTCGAACACAGGGGGAAAACATTCAGTACTTC.

This clonotype appeared many times. The rearrangement uses TRBV20-1 and TRBJ2-1, with TRBD1 matching 7 bases. Germline loops: CDR1 DFQATT, CDR2 SNEGSKA (reference sequence). This CDR3 has 19 residues. V lost 0 bases and J lost 0; bases outside the gene matches: 14. The chain's CDR3 is CSARDRDRTYPGSYNEQFF. CDR3 nucleotides: TGCAGTGCTAGAGACCGGGACAGAACCTACCCGGGCTCCTACAATGAGCAGTTCTTC.

About this clonotype itself: At one end the junction does not follow the germline gene, possibly because of a read error. This sequence joins TRBV6-2 or TRBV6-3 and TRBJ2-1, with TRBD2 matching over 7 bases. The CDR3 is made up of 15 amino acids. Germline CDR1 and CDR2: MNHEY and SVGEGT. In DNA form, the CDR3 reads TGTGCCAACAGTTACTCAAGCGGGATATACAATGAGCAGTTCTTC. This translates into CANSYSSGIYNEQFF.

Regarding this clonotype: At one end, the junction sequence differs from germline, possibly due to a read error. J is TRBJ1-4 and V is TRBV5-8; 8 bases are shared with TRBD1. The length of the CDR3 is 14 residues. The germline V gene encodes CDR1 SGHTS and CDR2 YDEGEE. CDR3: CVSSTGQGLEKLFF. The CDR3 DNA sequence: TGTGTCAGCAGCACAGGACAGGGATTGGAAAAACTGTTTTTT.

This clonotype showed up just a few times. The chain couples TRBV5-1 to TRBJ2-4, with D tentatively TRBD1 (6 bases). Germline loops: CDR1 SGHRS, CDR2 YFSETQ. The germline V and J ends were trimmed by 8 bases and 0 bases, with 21 bases remaining between them. The CDR3 loop spans 17 amino acids. The CDR3 nucleotides are TGCGCCAGAACACCCAAACTGGGGACAATAGCCAAAAACATTCAGTACTTC. This codes for CARTPKLGTIAKNIQYF.

This clonotype was seen only a few times. The rearrangement uses TRBV12-3 or TRBV12-4 and TRBJ2-7, with D possibly being TRBD2 (6 bases). V was pared by 2 bases and J by 12 bases, with 14 bases between. CDR3 size: 12 residues. The CDR3 is CASSLLGGLGYF. In nucleotides, the CDR3 is TGTGCCAGCAGTTTACTTGGAGGGTTGGGGTACTTC.

The chain combines TRBV20-1 with TRBJ1-1, with D perhaps TRBD1 (6 bases). Trimming left V 6 bases short and J 3 bases short, with 14 bases between. Germline CDR1 and CDR2: DFQATT and SNEGSKA (reference sequence). This CDR3 has 13 amino acids. CDR3 sequence (DNA): TGCAGTGCGGGGGGGACAAGTGACACTGAAGCTTTCTTT. It codes for CSAGGTSDTEAFF.

The rearrangement uses TRBV20-1 and TRBJ2-4; 15 nucleotides match TRBD2. With 3 bases clipped from V and 9 bases from J, the junction kept 9 bases outside the gene matches. The germline V gene has CDR1 DFQATT and CDR2 SNEGSKA (reference sequence). The CDR3 extends over 16 amino acids. The chain's CDR3 is CSARTAGLAGGGIQYF. CDR3 nucleotide sequence: TGCAGTGCTAGGACCGCGGGACTAGCGGGGGGCGGCATTCAGTACTTC.

J is TRBJ2-1 and V is TRBV19; 8 bases align to TRBD1. The germline gives CDR1 LNHDA, CDR2 SQIVND (reference sequence). The CDR3 contains 15 residues. J was trimmed by 0 bases and V by 6 bases; bases with no gene match: 4. CDR3 loop: CASSIQGVSYNEQFF. CDR3 sequence (DNA): TGTGCCAGTAGCATACAGGGGGTCTCCTACAATGAGCAGTTCTTC. The whole variable domain, filled in from reference TRBV19 and TRBJ2-1, reads DGGITQSPKYLFRKEGQNVTLSCEQNLNHDAMYWYRQDPGQGLRLIYYSQIVNDFQKGDIAEGYSVSREKKESFPLTVTSAQKNPTAFYLCASSIQGVSYNEQFFGPGTRLTVL.

This clonotype has a handful of counts. The chain is built from TRBV10-3 and TRBJ1-2; 8 bases agree with TRBD1. J gave up 4 bases and V 5 bases, and 6 bases lay outside the gene matches. The germline V gene has CDR1 ENHRY and CDR2 SYGVKD. The CDR3 length is 14 residues. The CDR3 nucleotides read TGTGCCATCAGTCCCGGGACAGGAACCTATGGCTACACCTTC. Its translation: CAISPGTGTYGYTF.

This clonotype was seen a few times. V is TRBV14 and J is TRBJ2-1; weak D call: TRBD1 (5 bases). The CDR3 consists of 18 residues. Germline lookup yields CDR1 SGHDN and CDR2 FVKESK. Between the trimmed V and J ends, which lost 4 bases and 9 bases, there was a span of 28 bases. The CDR3 DNA sequence: TGTGCCAGCAGCCCACGTCGGCTCAGGGCATTCCCCATTGGTGAGCAGTTCTTC. Protein product: CASSPRRLRAFPIGEQFF.

V gene TRBV29-1 combines with J gene TRBJ2-5, with a possible D match to TRBD2 (6 bases). Per the germline V gene, CDR1 is SQVTM and CDR2 is ANQGSEA. The ends were cut back, 5 bases at V and 2 bases at J, with 21 bases in the middle. The CDR3 consists of 16 residues. CDR3: CSVPDRGRSGQETQYF. CDR3 coding DNA: TGCAGCGTTCCGGACCGGGGGAGAAGTGGACAAGAGACCCAGTACTTC.

This sequence joins TRBV7-2 and TRBJ1-2; 10 nucleotides match TRBD1. V shed 5 bases, J shed 6 bases, and the junction held 9 bases outside the gene matches. This CDR3 region has 15 residues. CDR1 is SGHTA and CDR2 is FQGNSA in the germline V gene. The CDR3 nucleotides read TGTGCCAGCAGCCAATGGACAGGGGGGATCAATGGCTACACCTTC. Translated, it gives CASSQWTGGINGYTF.

This clonotype appeared a few times. The chain couples TRBV20-1 to TRBJ2-1; 12 nucleotides align to TRBD2. The CDR3 has 14 amino acids. Germline V lookup: CDR1 DFQATT, CDR2 SNEGSKA (reference sequence). The V segment lost 6 bases and the J segment 7 bases; nucleotides outside the gene matches: 7. CDR3 coding DNA: TGCAGTGCCCTAGGACTAGCGGGGCATAATGAGCAGTTCTTC. Translated, it gives CSALGLAGHNEQFF.

There are a few counts of this clonotype. The V call is TRBV15, the J call TRBJ1-6, with D uncertain. With 3 bases removed from V and 9 bases from J, the gap between germline ends came to 12 bases. CDR3 length: 14 amino acids. Germline CDR1 reads LNHNV; CDR2 reads YYDKDF (reference sequence). This CDR3 is CATSSPLRASPLHF. In nucleotides, the CDR3 is TGTGCCACCAGCAGCCCCCTCAGAGCTTCACCCCTCCACTTT.

The chain joins TRBV29-1 to TRBJ2-5; 10 bases map to TRBD1. V shed 6 bases and J 5 bases; nucleotides not matched to a gene: 3. CDR1 and CDR2 (germline): SQVTM, ANQGSEA. The CDR3 covers 12 residues. The CDR3 protein is CSVGQGWETQYF. CDR3 nucleotides: TGCAGCGTGGGACAGGGGTGGGAGACCCAGTACTTC.

The rearrangement uses TRBV7-2 and TRBJ2-5; 10 bases agree with TRBD1. The DNA end is a closer match to TRBJ2-1, so the J assignment may be wrong. CDR3 length: 15 residues. CDR1 and CDR2 from the germline V gene are SGHTA and FQGNSA. CDR3 loop: CASSFVRGQGSKQFF. CDR3 coding DNA: TGTGCCAGCAGCTTCGTCAGGGGACAGGGGTCAAAGCAGTTCTTC.

The genes are TRBV5-4 and TRBJ1-1; TRBD1 agrees at 7 bases. Germline loops: CDR1 SGHNT, CDR2 YYREEE (reference sequence). The CDR3 length is 15 residues. V was clipped by 4 bases and J by 0 bases; unmatched bases: 6. The CDR3 sequence is CASSLGTALNTEAFF. The DNA of the CDR3 is TGTGCCAGCAGCCTGGGGACAGCACTGAACACTGAAGCTTTCTTT.

This clonotype occurred a few times. This chain joins TRBV7-2 and TRBJ2-7; D tentatively fits TRBD1 or TRBD2 (5 bases each). The V end was cut by 0 bases, the J end by 5 bases, with 14 bases between. The CDR3 extends over 15 amino acids. CDR1 SGHTA and CDR2 FQGNSA come from the germline V gene. DNA of the CDR3: TGTGCCAGCAGCTTAGCAGGGGCGGGTATCCACGAGCAGTACTTC. Translating gives CASSLAGAGIHEQYF.

This clonotype was counted between two and nine times. J is TRBJ2-1 and V is TRBV20-1, with a tentative D call TRBD1 (5 bases). Gene TRBJ2-5 matches the end of the DNA better, so the J call may be wrong. There are 13 residues in the CDR3. The germline V gene encodes CDR1 DFQATT and CDR2 SNEGSKA (reference sequence). CDR3 DNA sequence: TGCAGTGCTAGTAGACAGATCCAAGAGACCCAGTACTTC. Translating gives CSASRQIQETQYF.

A few counts support this clonotype. The genes are TRBV12-3 or TRBV12-4 and TRBJ2-3; the D gene could be TRBD1 or TRBD2 (5 bases each). The V and J ends lost 4 bases and 0 bases respectively, with 11 bases between them. CDR3 length: 15 residues. The CDR3 DNA reads as TGTGCCAGCAGTTGGGGACCACTAAGCACAGATACGCAGTATTTT. It specifies CASSWGPLSTDTQYF.